The subject of this entry is one T cell receptor beta chain. Its antigen is still unknown. This record comes from a study of beta chain features in type 1 diabetes. Background on the study: Healthy donors, compared against patients, showed similar age, gender and cell yields. Study findings and constraints: In cDNA sequencing, cells with high TCR expression could be over-represented. Moderate but significant shortening of TCRB CDR3s was recorded in all four CD4+ subsets from Type 1 diabetes patients.

CD4+ naive, central memory, regulatory and stem cell-like memory subsets were isolated by sorting on CD45RO/CCR7/CD25/CD127/CD95/CD27. Per germline, CDR1 MGHRA and CDR2 YSYEKL. Trimming at V came to 1 base and at J to 9 bases, leaving 5 bases not matched to a gene. The CDR3 has 13 residues. Expressed TCRB transcripts were sequenced after all isolated RNA was converted to cDNA. Sequenced naive, central memory and regulatory T cell samples produced an average of about 3.57 million reads. Measured with immunoSEQ multiplex PCR; TCRdb has only the in-frame clones, and not every one. Here the sample spans hundreds of thousands of clones, 15% being singletons.

Sequenced input: naive CD4+ T cells from blood. The source is a man between 18 and 29 years old with type 1 diabetes. The gene calls are TRBV4-1 and TRBJ2-5; 7 bases fit TRBD2. The CDR3 sequence is CASSQVAAGAQYF. For the CDR3, the DNA is TGCGCCAGCAGCCAAGTGGCCGCGGGGGCCCAGTACTTC.